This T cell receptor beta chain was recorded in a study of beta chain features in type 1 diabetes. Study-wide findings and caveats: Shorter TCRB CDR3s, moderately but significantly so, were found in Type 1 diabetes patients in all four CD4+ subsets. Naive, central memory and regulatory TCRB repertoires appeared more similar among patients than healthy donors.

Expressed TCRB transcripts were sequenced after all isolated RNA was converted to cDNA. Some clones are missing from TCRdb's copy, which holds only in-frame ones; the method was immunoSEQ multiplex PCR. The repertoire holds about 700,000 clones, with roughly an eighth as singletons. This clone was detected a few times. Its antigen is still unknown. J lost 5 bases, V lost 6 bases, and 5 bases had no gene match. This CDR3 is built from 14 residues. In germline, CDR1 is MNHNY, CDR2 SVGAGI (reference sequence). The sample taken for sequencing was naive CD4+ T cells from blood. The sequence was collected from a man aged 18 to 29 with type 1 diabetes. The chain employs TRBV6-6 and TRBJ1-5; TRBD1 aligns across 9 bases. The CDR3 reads CASSRGQGYQPQHF. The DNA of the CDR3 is TGTGCCAGCAGCCGGGGACAGGGTTATCAGCCCCAGCATTTT.